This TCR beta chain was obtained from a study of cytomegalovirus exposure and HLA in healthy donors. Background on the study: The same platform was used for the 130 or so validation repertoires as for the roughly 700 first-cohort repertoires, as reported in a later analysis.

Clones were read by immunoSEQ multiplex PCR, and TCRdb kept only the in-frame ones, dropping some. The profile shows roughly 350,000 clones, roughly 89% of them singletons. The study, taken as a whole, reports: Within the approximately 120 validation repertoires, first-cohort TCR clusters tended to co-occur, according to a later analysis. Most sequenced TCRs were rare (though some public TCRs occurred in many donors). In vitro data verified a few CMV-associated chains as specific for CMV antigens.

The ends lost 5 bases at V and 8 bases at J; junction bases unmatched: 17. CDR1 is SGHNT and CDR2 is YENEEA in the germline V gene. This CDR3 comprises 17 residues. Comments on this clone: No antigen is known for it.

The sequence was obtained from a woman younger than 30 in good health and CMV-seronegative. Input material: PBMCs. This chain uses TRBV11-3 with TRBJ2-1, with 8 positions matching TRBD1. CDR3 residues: CASSTGRGQVGRYEQFF. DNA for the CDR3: TGTGCCAGCAGCACTGGCCGGGGACAGGTGGGCCGGTATGAGCAGTTCTTC.